Each of the 20 T cell receptor beta chains below was sequenced from the same sample in a study of shared clonotypes between healthy human individuals. Clones were read by immunoSEQ multiplex PCR, and TCRdb kept only the in-frame ones, dropping some. Found here are roughly 2 million clones, approximately 94% of them singletons; the top ten hold roughly 1%. CD45RO-negative, CCR7-selected cells formed the naive CD8 fraction, which excluded terminally differentiated effector memory CD45RA+ cells. Sequencing was carried out using naive CD8+ T cells sorted from blood. The receptors were gathered from a man aged 18-30 years in good health.

The chain uses TRBV5-1 and TRBJ2-3, with D perhaps TRBD2 (6 bases). There are 14 residues in the CDR3. Trimming cost V 1 base and J 9 bases, with 15 bases left between them. Per the germline V gene, CDR1 is SGHRS and CDR2 is YFSETQ. For the CDR3, the DNA is TGCGCCAGCAGCTTGTGGTCCCCGGGAGACACGCAGTATTTT. Amino acid sequence: CASSLWSPGDTQYF.

The chain carries TRBV5-4 and TRBJ1-6; tentative D call: TRBD1 (6 bases). Looked up from germline, CDR1 is SGHNT and CDR2 is YYREEE (reference sequence). The CDR3 contains 13 residues. The V and J ends lost 1 base and 9 bases respectively, with 8 bases between them. Written as DNA, the CDR3 is TGTGCCAGCAGCTTGAGGGGGGGTTCACCCCTCCACTTT. Amino acids: CASSLRGGSPLHF.

The chain is built from TRBV5-4 and TRBJ1-1; 7 bases are a match to TRBD1. The germline gives CDR1 SGHNT, CDR2 YYREEE (reference sequence). This CDR3 has 13 residues. V lost 3 bases to trimming and J lost 8 bases; unmatched junction nucleotides: 7. CDR3 in amino acids: CASSSVDRKEAFF. In DNA form, the CDR3 reads TGTGCCAGCAGCTCGGTGGACAGGAAGGAAGCTTTCTTT.

In the case of this clone: This sample also contains other DNA sequences that code for the same CDR3. The chain carries TRBV5-4 and TRBJ2-7, with D uncertain. In germline, CDR1 is SGHNT, CDR2 YYREEE (reference sequence). V was pared by 0 bases and J by 0 bases, with 7 bases between. This CDR3 is 14 amino acids long. The CDR3 protein is CASSLDRSSYEQYF. The CDR3 DNA reads as TGTGCCAGCAGCTTGGACAGAAGCTCCTACGAGCAGTACTTC.

The chain combines TRBV13 with TRBJ2-7; D perhaps matches TRBD2 (6 bases). Germline values: CDR1 PRHDT, CDR2 FYEKMQ (reference sequence). The CDR3 is made up of 15 amino acids. The germline V and J ends were trimmed by 3 bases and 0 bases, with 12 bases remaining between them. The CDR3 spells CASSFYGRSSYEQYF. CDR3 DNA sequence: TGTGCCAGCAGCTTCTACGGGAGATCCTCCTACGAGCAGTACTTC. Filled out from reference TRBV13 and TRBJ2-7, the complete variable domain reads AAGVIQSPRHLIKEKRETATLKCYPIPRHDTVYWYQQGPGQDPQFLISFYEKMQSDKGSIPDRFSAQQFSDYHSELNMSSLELGDSALYFCASSFYGRSSYEQYFGPGTRLTVT.

The genes are TRBV6-5 and TRBJ2-7, with D perhaps TRBD1 or TRBD2 (5 bases each). The CDR3 runs 14 residues. Germline values: CDR1 MNHEY, CDR2 SVGAGI. V shed 2 bases and J shed 1 base, with 9 bases lying between them. The CDR3 DNA follows: TGTGCCAGCAGTTACGTTGAGGGGTCCTACGAGCAGTACTTC. Translated, it gives CASSYVEGSYEQYF.

The V gene is TRBV10-3, the J gene TRBJ2-5; D may be TRBD1 (5 bases). There are 12 residues in the CDR3. The germline V and J ends were trimmed by 5 bases and 5 bases, with 9 bases remaining between them. CDR1 is ENHRY, CDR2 SYGVKD, per germline. The CDR3 loop is CAISPPGETQYF. The CDR3 DNA reads TGTGCCATCAGTCCCCCAGGGGAGACCCAGTACTTC.

A word on this clone: Distinct nucleotide sequences in the sample also encode this CDR3. The chain carries TRBV19 and TRBJ2-7, with D unclear. Trimming stripped 1 base from V and 2 bases from J, with 6 bases between. Germline V gene sequence: CDR1 LNHDA, CDR2 SQIVND (reference sequence). The CDR3 covers 13 residues. CDR3 amino acids: CASSIGAAYEQYF. The CDR3 region has the DNA TGTGCCAGTAGTATAGGGGCAGCCTACGAGCAGTACTTC.

V gene TRBV25-1 combines with J gene TRBJ2-3; D is unclear. The CDR3 has 15 amino acids. V shed 3 bases and J shed 0 bases, with 10 bases lying between them. The germline V gene encodes CDR1 MGHDK and CDR2 SYGVNS. The CDR3 sequence is CASSDRSLSTDTQYF. In nucleotides, the CDR3 is TGTGCCAGCAGTGACAGGAGTCTTAGCACAGATACGCAGTATTTT.

This clone has a single count. This rearrangement joins TRBV6-1 to TRBJ2-7; D tentatively reads TRBD1 or TRBD2 (5 bases each). Germline-derived CDR1 and CDR2 are MNHNS and SASEGT. Between the trimmed V and J ends, which lost 5 bases and 2 bases, there was a span of 10 bases. The CDR3 is made up of 13 amino acids. CDR3 residues: CASSSRETYEQYF. DNA of the CDR3: TGTGCCAGCAGTAGCAGGGAGACCTACGAGCAGTACTTC.

The chain carries TRBV7-9 and TRBJ2-2; D not resolved. Germline lookup yields CDR1 SEHNR and CDR2 FQNEAQ (reference sequence). CDR3 length: 13 amino acids. V dropped 8 bases and J dropped 4 bases, with 11 bases sitting between them. The CDR3 sequence is CASSPYSTGELFF. For the CDR3, the DNA is TGTGCCAGCTCCCCTTATTCCACCGGGGAGCTGTTTTTT.

This chain connects TRBV13 to TRBJ2-5, with D hard to call. The CDR3 loop spans 15 amino acids. In germline, CDR1 is PRHDT, CDR2 FYEKMQ (reference sequence). V was clipped by 3 bases and J by 5 bases, with 16 bases between them. This CDR3 is CASSLDGPSVETQYF. Written as DNA, the CDR3 is TGTGCCAGCAGCTTGGACGGGCCTTCGGTTGAGACCCAGTACTTC. Full variable domain (outside the CDR3, taken from reference TRBV13 and TRBJ2-5): AAGVIQSPRHLIKEKRETATLKCYPIPRHDTVYWYQQGPGQDPQFLISFYEKMQSDKGSIPDRFSAQQFSDYHSELNMSSLELGDSALYFCASSLDGPSVETQYFGPGTRLLVL.

For this clone: This specimen includes other DNA sequences encoding the same CDR3. The rearrangement joins TRBV5-4 to TRBJ2-3, with 7 bases that match TRBD1. CDR3 size: 14 residues. With V trimmed by 3 bases and J by 1 base, 2 bases remained unmatched. Germline V gene data show CDR1 as SGHNT and CDR2 as YYREEE (reference sequence). The CDR3 DNA follows: TGTGCCAGCAGCTGGGGGACAGGCACAGATACGCAGTATTTT. It translates to CASSWGTGTDTQYF.

V is TRBV30 and J is TRBJ1-5; 9 nucleotides agree with TRBD1. The CDR3 extends over 17 amino acids. J gave up 5 bases and V 0 bases, and 11 bases lay outside the gene matches. Germline assignment: CDR1 GTSNPN and CDR2 SVGIG (reference sequence). CDR3 nucleotide sequence: TGTGCCTGGAGTGTAGGGACAGGGTTGAAGGGACATCAGCCCCAGCATTTT. As protein: CAWSVGTGLKGHQPQHF.

The chain's CDR3 is CASSPQWNYGYTF. The CDR3 DNA reads as TGTGCCAGCAGCCCTCAATGGAACTATGGCTACACCTTC. The chain combines TRBV5-8 with TRBJ1-2; no firm D call. Germline V gene sequence: CDR1 SGHTS, CDR2 YDEGEE. Trimming took 4 bases from V and 2 from J, leaving 9 bases between them. The CDR3 runs 13 residues.

V gene TRBV11-2 combines with J gene TRBJ2-1; D tentatively fits TRBD1 or TRBD2 (5 bases each). V was cut by 0 bases and J by 2 bases, with 11 bases left in between. Germline loops: CDR1 SGHAT, CDR2 FQNNGV. The CDR3 totals 16 residues. CDR3 DNA sequence: TGTGCCAGCAGCTTAGATCTGGGGCGGGCCTACAATGAGCAGTTCTTC. Its protein is CASSLDLGRAYNEQFF.

CDR3 in amino acids: CASSSSGNSYNEQFF. Written as DNA, the CDR3 is TGCGCCAGCAGCTCTAGCGGGAACTCCTACAATGAGCAGTTCTTC. This chain links TRBV5-1 with TRBJ2-1, with 9 bases fitting TRBD2. CDR3 length: 15 residues. The junction had 1 base not matched to a gene; V was cut back by 3 bases and J by 0 bases. CDR1 is SGHRS, CDR2 YFSETQ, per germline.

The rearrangement joins TRBV4-1 to TRBJ1-2; D is ambiguous. CDR3 length equals 13 residues. The germline V gene encodes CDR1 MGHRA and CDR2 YSYEKL. The ends were cut back, 4 bases at V and 2 bases at J, with 8 bases in the middle. This CDR3 reads CASSRTGNYGYTF. The CDR3 DNA follows: TGCGCCAGCAGCCGTACGGGGAACTATGGCTACACCTTC.

The V gene is TRBV14, the J gene TRBJ2-3, with 7 bases fitting TRBD2. Germline CDR1 SGHDN, CDR2 FVKESK. The CDR3 spans 15 residues. With V trimmed by 8 bases and J by 0 bases, 8 bases remained unmatched. The CDR3 protein is CASGLLATSTDTQYF. The CDR3 DNA reads as TGTGCCAGCGGGTTACTAGCGACTAGCACAGATACGCAGTATTTT.

V is TRBV15 and J is TRBJ2-1, with TRBD2 matching over 7 bases. CDR1 and CDR2 (germline): LNHNV, YYDKDF (reference sequence). V shed 3 bases and J 5 bases; nucleotides not matched to a gene: 16. CDR3 length equals 18 residues. The chain's CDR3 is CATSSPGGGEFQDNEQFF. CDR3 in DNA: TGTGCCACCAGCAGCCCGGGTGGGGGGGAGTTCCAGGACAATGAGCAGTTCTTC.